This TCR beta chain came from a study of human T cells and chemical hapten exposure. Study-level findings and limits: The number of TCRs over 1 in 1000 frequency stayed unchanged after DPC. Given that the donors had alopecia, their immune response may differ from that seen in healthy people. Expanded TCRs were compared with controls, and the expanded TCRs formed significantly more large CDR3 similarity clusters.

TCRdb processed the RACE reads anew with MiXCR; each CDR3 protein has one entry. The repertoire has more than 100,000 distinct CDR3 sequences, about an eighth of them found once; the top ten carry around 0.99%. CDR1 is SEHNR and CDR2 is FQNEAQ in the germline V gene (reference sequence). After removal of 4 bases from V and 3 bases from J, the junction contained 5 bases not matched to a gene. This CDR3 contains 15 residues. Documented time point: patch test 1, 2 weeks after DPC sensitization. Treatment of the sample: therapeutic diphenylcyclopropenone sensitization with weekly scalp DPC. Alopecia patients between 18 and 70 years old and suitable for DPC were used as donors. In its sample, this clonotype was seen many times. The antigen is undetermined.

The rearrangement uses TRBV7-9 and TRBJ2-7; 11 bases are shared with TRBD1. This TCR derives from a man aged 18 to 30 with alopecia areata. Some clones in this sample may be carry-over from other donors' samples. The sequenced sample was whole blood, obtained in connection with sensitization to the hapten diphenylcyclopropenone (DPC). CDR3 amino acids: CASSSPDRGHYEQYF. The CDR3 nucleotides read TGTGCCAGCAGCTCCCCGGACAGGGGGCACTACGAGCAGTACTTC.